This T cell receptor beta chain was sequenced during a study of cytomegalovirus exposure and HLA in healthy donors. PCR involved 60 Vbeta and 13 Jbeta primers. How the authors handled the data: As a later analysis found, there were about 80 million unique TCR beta chains, of which roughly 11 million were shared. Method: immunoSEQ multiplex PCR; TCRdb's copy keeps in-frame clones and lacks some. The DNA gave D and trimming, while V, J and clone size come from that table. The repertoire holds some 41,000 clones, 45% to 60% seen once, with 5% to 6.5% in the top ten. The table lists this clone with a few counts. CDR3 length: 12 amino acids. V was cut by 11 bases and J by 1 base, with 11 bases left in between. The V gene's germline CDR1 is MDHEN and CDR2 SYDVKM.

The chain uses TRBV28 and TRBJ1-1, with D possibly matching TRBD1 (5 bases). Material: PBMCs. This sequence originates from a man aged 55 to 70 in good health and CMV-seronegative. This chain's CDR3 is CAGKQGNTEAFF. In DNA, the CDR3 is TGTGCCGGAAAGCAGGGGAACACTGAAGCTTTCTTT.